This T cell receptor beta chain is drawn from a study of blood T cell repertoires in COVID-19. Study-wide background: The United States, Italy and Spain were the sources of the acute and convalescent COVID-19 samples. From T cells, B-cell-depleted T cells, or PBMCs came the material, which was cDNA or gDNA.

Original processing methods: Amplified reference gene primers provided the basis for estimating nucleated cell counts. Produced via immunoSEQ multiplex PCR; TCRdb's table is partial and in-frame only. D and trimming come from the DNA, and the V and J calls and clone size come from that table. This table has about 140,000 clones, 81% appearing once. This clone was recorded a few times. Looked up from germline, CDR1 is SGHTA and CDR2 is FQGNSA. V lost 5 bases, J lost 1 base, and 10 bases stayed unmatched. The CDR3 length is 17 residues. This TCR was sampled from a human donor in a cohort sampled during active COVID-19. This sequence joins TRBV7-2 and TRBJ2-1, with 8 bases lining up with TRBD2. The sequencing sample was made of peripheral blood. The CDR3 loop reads CASSINPGLESYNEQFF. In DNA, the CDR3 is TGTGCCAGCAGCATAAACCCGGGACTAGAATCCTACAATGAGCAGTTCTTC.